This record covers a single T cell receptor (beta chain). Its antigen remains unidentified. This specimen belongs to a study of Tregs in tolerant kidney transplant recipients. Mixed chimerism was transient after nonmyeloablative marrow transplants from related graft donors. Thawed PBMCs were FACS-sorted into unstimulated CD4+CD25+CD127- regulatory T cells, CD4+CD25- non-regulatory cells, CD4 and CD8 cells. Study-level results: Findings come from small patient numbers and require larger validation. For some patients, primers changed over time, blocking nucleotide-level comparison. Expanding Tregs on activated donor B cells appeared to best identify donor-specific TCRbeta clones.

The germline V and J ends were trimmed by 4 bases and 4 bases, with 15 bases remaining between them. CDR1 is SGDLS and CDR2 is YYNGEE in the germline V gene. The CDR3 length is 15 residues. Clones were read by immunoSEQ multiplex PCR, and TCRdb kept only the in-frame ones, dropping some. This sample carries around 86,000 clones, 91% of them seen once, and the ten largest clones take roughly 1.5%. This TCR derives from a human patient who received a combined kidney and bone marrow transplant. Certain T cells may be donor cells from the graft. The gene calls are TRBV9 and TRBJ2-4; D is unresolved. The sample here was CD4+ T cells from blood (PBMCs), taken 24 months after the transplant. The CDR3 bases are TGTGCCAGCAGCCCTGGGCCCACGGTAAAAAACATTCAGTACTTC. Protein sequence: CASSPGPTVKNIQYF.